This T cell receptor beta chain was retrieved from a study of blood T cells in healthy people across ages. Regarding the study as a whole: Both higher diversity and more naive CD4+ cells marked long-lived donors when set against aged donors.

The V and J ends lost 1 base and 6 bases respectively, with 4 bases between them. The CDR3 runs 11 residues. Germline-derived CDR1 and CDR2 are LGHDT and YNNKEL (reference sequence). For every donor, a draw yielded around 9.4 milliliters of peripheral blood. Combining a sample-barcoded 5' primer with a J-beta primer mix, a second PCR ran for roughly 7 to 11 cycles. Each CDR3 protein is one row after TCRdb ran MiXCR on the 5' RACE reads. Among roughly 800,000 distinct CDR3 sequences listed, 58% were seen once. This clonotype came up a few times. What it recognizes is unknown. This chain connects TRBV3-1 to TRBJ2-7; D gene unclear. Sequencing was performed on blood. The source of this sequence is a man aged 30 to 39 in good health. The CDR3 DNA follows: TGTGCCAGCAGCCAAGGTGTCGAGCAGTACTTC. As protein: CASSQGVEQYF.